The subject of this entry is one TCR beta chain. As yet, its antigen is unknown. Cells designated naive CD8 were CD45RO-negative and were positively selected for CCR7, with terminally differentiated effector memory CD45RA+ cells excluded. This table comes from immunoSEQ multiplex PCR, and its TCRdb copy is limited to in-frame clones, with some not included. The sample lists about 2 million clones; over 85% were seen once. Germline V gene lookup returns CDR1 SGHTA and CDR2 FQGTGA. The V end was cut by 2 bases, the J end by 0 bases, with 13 bases between. The CDR3 covers 16 residues. This sample was included in a study of shared clonotypes between healthy human individuals. The wider study: Three CD4 naive, three CD4 memory, two CD8 naive and one CD8 memory plate were used per donor. Study results and limitations: When naive CD4 clonotypes were compared across a few donors, about 4.8% were shared. The study found lower generation probabilities in non-shared clonotypes than in those shared by all four donors.

Sequenced sample: naive CD8+ T cells sorted from blood. The origin of this receptor is a man aged 18-30 years in good health. The V and J genes are TRBV7-3 and TRBJ1-1; D remains ambiguous. The DNA for the CDR3 is TGTGCCAGCAGCTTACGGGTGGTAGGCGTGAACACTGAAGCTTTCTTT. Its protein product is CASSLRVVGVNTEAFF.